This T cell receptor beta chain was obtained from a study of blood T cell repertoires in COVID-19. For the study at large: The United States, Italy and Spain were the sources of the acute and convalescent COVID-19 samples. Sources were T cells, B-cell-depleted T cells, or PBMCs; the material itself was cDNA or gDNA.

In the source study's methods: Scientists estimated how many nucleated cells there were by amplifying reference gene primers. TCRdb keeps only in-frame clones here, not all; method: immunoSEQ multiplex PCR. From that table come the V and J calls and clone size; the DNA was used to work out D and trimming. The sample includes 150,000 to 200,000 clones, approximately 79% seen only once; the top ten take approximately 12%. Between the trimmed V and J ends, which lost 2 bases and 1 base, there was a span of 12 bases. This CDR3 region has 15 residues. Germline loops: CDR1 LGHNA, CDR2 YNFKEQ. The TCR was taken from a man aged 45-60 years who had recovered from COVID-19. This chain joins TRBV4-2 and TRBJ2-7; a weak D match, TRBD1 (6 bases). The sequenced material came from peripheral blood. CDR3 protein: CASSQNRGGSYEQYF. The CDR3 DNA follows: TGTGCCAGCAGCCAAAATCGAGGGGGTTCCTACGAGCAGTACTTC.